These 26 T cell receptor beta chains were sequenced from one sample in a study of blood T cells in healthy people across ages. Sample-barcoded 5' priming and a J-beta primer mix drove a second PCR of about 6 to 12 cycles. TCRdb re-called the 5' RACE reads with MiXCR, one entry per CDR3 protein. The table has roughly 1.5 million distinct CDR3 sequences, 35% to 45% seen once. Material: blood. Source of these receptors: a woman aged 18-29 years in good health.

The rearrangement uses TRBV6-4 and TRBJ2-1, with D maybe TRBD2 (6 bases). CDR3 length: 14 amino acids. V dropped 2 bases and J dropped 6 bases, with 11 bases sitting between them. Per germline, CDR1 MRHNA and CDR2 SNTAGT. CDR3 DNA sequence: TGTGCCAGCAGTGACGTTGCCGGGGGCAATGAGCAGTTCTTC. It codes for CASSDVAGGNEQFF.

This clonotype appeared a single time. The V and J genes are TRBV6-5 and TRBJ2-7, with D maybe TRBD2 (6 bases). The CDR3 runs 13 residues. V dropped 6 bases and J dropped 3 bases, with 12 bases sitting between them. Germline V gene sequence: CDR1 MNHEY, CDR2 SVGAGI. The CDR3 DNA sequence: TGTGCCAGCAGCCGCGGGGTACACTACGAGCAGTACTTC. Amino acids: CASSRGVHYEQYF.

The rearrangement links TRBV7-2 to TRBJ1-6; D unclear. CDR1 and CDR2 from the germline V gene are SGHTA and FQGNSA. The CDR3 consists of 12 residues. CDR3 in amino acids: CACGGSHSPLHF. Written as DNA, the CDR3 is TGTGCTTGCGGAGGATCTCATTCACCCCTCCACTTT.

The gene calls are TRBV29-1 and TRBJ2-1; D is uncertain. The DNA end lines up better with TRBJ2-7; the J call may be wrong. This CDR3 is 14 amino acids long. Germline V CDR1 and CDR2: SQVTM, ANQGSEA. The CDR3 spells CSVEPMTPYNEQYF. In DNA form, the CDR3 reads TGCAGCGTTGAACCAATGACGCCGTACAATGAGCAGTACTTC.

This clonotype was observed a few times. The chain is built from TRBV29-1 and TRBJ1-1; maybe TRBD1 (5 bases). The germline gives CDR1 SQVTM, CDR2 ANQGSEA. V was cut by 4 bases and J by 6 bases, with 9 bases left in between. The CDR3 contains 11 residues. The CDR3 is CSVVGLAEAFF. The CDR3 DNA reads as TGCAGCGTTGTGGGGCTCGCTGAAGCTTTCTTT.

J is TRBJ1-2 and V is TRBV20-1; D is unresolved. V lost 6 bases, J lost 0 bases, and 11 bases lay in between. CDR1 and CDR2 from the germline V gene are DFQATT and SNEGSKA (reference sequence). The CDR3 extends over 13 amino acids. In nucleotides, the CDR3 is TGCAGTGCAAGACATAGTTCTAACTATGGCTACACCTTC. Translation: CSARHSSNYGYTF.

CDR3 DNA sequence: TGTGCTAGTAGGTGGGATTCGGGTGAGCAGTACTTC. Amino acids: CASRWDSGEQYF. The chain has TRBV12-5 and TRBJ2-7; D is unclear. Trimming removed 8 bases from V and 7 bases from J, with 15 bases in between. The CDR3 extends over 12 amino acids. CDR1 and CDR2 (germline): LGHNT, FRNRAP.

A few counts support this clonotype. The chain couples TRBV20-1 to TRBJ1-5; D is unresolved. Trimming took off 1 base at V and 2 bases at J, with 12 bases between the two ends. The CDR3 has 15 amino acids. CDR1 is DFQATT, CDR2 SNEGSKA, per germline (reference sequence). CDR3 in amino acids: CSARVSLRGNQPQHF. The CDR3 nucleotides are TGCAGTGCTAGAGTTTCTCTCAGAGGCAATCAGCCCCAGCATTTT.

The rearrangement uses TRBV20-1 and TRBJ2-3; D remains unclear. Germline V gives CDR1 DFQATT, CDR2 SNEGSKA (reference sequence). Between the trimmed V and J ends, which lost 6 bases and 2 bases, there was a span of 6 bases. The CDR3 has 11 residues. CDR3 coding DNA: TGCAGTGCCGGCTACACAGATACGCAGTATTTT. The encoded protein is CSAGYTDTQYF.

This clonotype was observed a few times. The rearrangement joins TRBV25-1 to TRBJ2-1, with D perhaps TRBD1 or TRBD2 (6 bases each). Germline-derived CDR1 and CDR2 are MGHDK and SYGVNS. The CDR3 is 16 residues long. V lost 0 bases and J lost 7, with 16 bases in between. CDR3 loop: CASSEYSGAPVNEQFF. The CDR3, as DNA: TGTGCCAGCAGTGAATACTCGGGGGCCCCTGTGAATGAGCAGTTCTTC.

The V and J genes are TRBV12-3 or TRBV12-4 and TRBJ2-7; tentatively, D is TRBD2 (6 bases). The J call may be incorrect, as the DNA end agrees better with TRBJ2-5. This CDR3 spans 13 amino acids. The CDR3 nucleotides read TGTGCCAGCAGAGCGGACTATCAAAAGACCCAGTACTTC. Residues: CASRADYQKTQYF.

J is TRBJ2-5 and V is TRBV12-5; the D is unclear. CDR1 and CDR2 (germline): LGHNT, FRNRAP. Trimming took 6 bases from V and 5 from J, leaving 13 bases between them. The CDR3 runs to 13 residues. DNA for the CDR3: TGTGCTAGTGGAGGATCGTTCGGGGAGACCCAGTACTTC. Protein sequence: CASGGSFGETQYF.

A few counts support this clonotype. This chain links TRBV29-1 with TRBJ1-1; maybe TRBD1 (5 bases). This CDR3 has 15 amino acids. Germline V gene data show CDR1 as SQVTM and CDR2 as ANQGSEA. V was pared by 4 bases and J by 1 base, with 16 bases between. The DNA of the CDR3 is TGCAGCGTTGTATCCCCCCGCAGGGCGAACACTGAAGCTTTCTTT. The encoded protein is CSVVSPRRANTEAFF.

This clonotype was counted ten times or more. The chain joins TRBV4-3 to TRBJ2-1; unclear D gene. This CDR3 is 14 amino acids long. CDR1 LGHNA and CDR2 YSLEER come from the germline V gene. V was clipped by 0 bases and J by 8 bases, with 11 bases between them. The CDR3 loop is CASSQESWSDEQFF. CDR3 nucleotides: TGCGCCAGCAGCCAAGAATCCTGGTCGGATGAGCAGTTCTTC.

This clonotype was seen ten or more times. V gene TRBV4-1 combines with J gene TRBJ1-2; D remains ambiguous. The germline V gene encodes CDR1 MGHRA and CDR2 YSYEKL. There are 14 residues in the CDR3. Trimming shortened V by 0 bases and J by 5 bases, and 10 bases separated the two germline ends. CDR3 nucleotides: TGCGCCAGCAGCCAAGACGGACTGTGGTATGGCTACACCTTC. It specifies CASSQDGLWYGYTF.

The chain has TRBV25-1 and TRBJ2-3; perhaps TRBD2 as D (5 bases). CDR1 MGHDK and CDR2 SYGVNS come from the germline V gene. This CDR3 has 15 residues. V was shortened by 5 bases and J by 0 bases, with 12 bases between the two germline ends. The CDR3 region is CASSYWTSSTDTQYF. CDR3 nucleotide sequence: TGTGCCAGCAGTTACTGGACTTCTAGCACAGATACGCAGTATTTT.

The table lists this clonotype with a few counts. J is TRBJ2-3 and V is TRBV4-3, with 14 nucleotides matching TRBD2. Germline trimming cut 5 bases from V and 6 bases from J; bases unmatched to any gene: 7. The CDR3 consists of 16 residues. Germline V gives CDR1 LGHNA, CDR2 YSLEER. The CDR3 spells CASSIRLAGGEDTQYF. In nucleotides, the CDR3 is TGCGCCAGCAGCATCCGACTAGCGGGGGGGGAGGATACGCAGTATTTT.

CDR3 sequence reads: CSARYRGQGADEQYF. CDR3 DNA sequence: TGCAGTGCTAGGTATAGGGGACAGGGCGCCGATGAGCAGTACTTC. The V gene is TRBV20-1, the J gene TRBJ2-7; TRBD1 agrees at 9 bases. This CDR3 is 15 amino acids long. The junction had 13 bases not matched to a gene; V was cut back by 3 bases and J by 7 bases. CDR1 and CDR2 from the germline V gene are DFQATT and SNEGSKA (reference sequence).

On this clonotype itself: One junction end disagrees with the germline gene, perhaps due to a read error. The chain links TRBV6-2 or TRBV6-3 to TRBJ2-3; D is perhaps TRBD1 (6 bases). The CDR3 covers 14 residues. CDR1 and CDR2 (germline): MNHEY, SVGEGT. This CDR3 reads CAGSYRESTDTQYF. The CDR3 DNA reads TGTGCCGGCAGTTACAGGGAGAGCACAGATACGCAGTATTTT.

This clonotype was recorded many times. The chain joins TRBV29-1 to TRBJ2-7; no reliable D call. V lost 4 bases and J lost 2, with 3 bases in between. CDR3 length: 10 residues. Germline CDR1 is SQVTM and CDR2 is ANQGSEA. CDR3 bases: TGCAGCGTTGGAACCTACGAGCAGTACTTC. Amino acid sequence: CSVGTYEQYF.

This clonotype appeared a few times. This chain links TRBV6-6 with TRBJ2-3; possibly TRBD1 for D (5 bases). Trimming removed 2 bases from V and 1 base from J, with 7 bases in between. The CDR3 spans 14 residues. CDR1 MNHNY and CDR2 SVGAGI come from the germline V gene (reference sequence). The CDR3, as DNA: TGTGCCAGCAGTTACAAGGGGCGCACAGATACGCAGTATTTT. This gives the protein CASSYKGRTDTQYF.

The chain links TRBV6-6 to TRBJ1-6; a possible D gene is TRBD1 (5 bases). Trimming removed 6 bases at V and 13 bases at J, with 13 bases between. This CDR3 spans 12 amino acids. The germline CDR1 and CDR2 sequences are MNHNY and SVGAGI (reference sequence). The CDR3 protein is CASRRLQGPLHF. The CDR3 nucleotides are TGTGCCAGCAGACGACTTCAGGGCCCCCTCCACTTT.

This chain uses TRBV7-2 with TRBJ1-2; TRBD1 might be the D (6 bases). Germline V gene sequence: CDR1 SGHTA, CDR2 FQGNSA. The germline V and J ends were trimmed by 4 bases and 2 bases, with 17 bases remaining between them. The length of the CDR3 is 16 residues. The CDR3 region has the DNA TGTGCCAGCAGCTCCCGAACAGGGTTAGCCAACTATGGCTACACCTTC. It specifies CASSSRTGLANYGYTF. The entire variable domain, with the rest obtained from reference TRBV7-2 and TRBJ1-2, is as follows: GAGVSQSPSNKVTEKGKDVELRCDPISGHTALYWYRQSLGQGLEFLIYFQGNSAPDKSGLPSDRFSAERTGGSVSTLTIQRTQQEDSAVYLCASSSRTGLANYGYTFGSGTRLTVV.

The chain employs TRBV7-2 and TRBJ2-3; TRBD1 or TRBD2 may be the D gene (5 bases each). Germline V gene lookup returns CDR1 SGHTA and CDR2 FQGNSA. V was pared by 4 bases and J by 2 bases, with 10 bases between. The CDR3 consists of 14 residues. The CDR3 region has the DNA TGTGCCAGCAGCTGGGGGTATGACACAGATACGCAGTATTTT. This codes for CASSWGYDTDTQYF. Complete variable domain (other parts from reference TRBV7-2 and TRBJ2-3): GAGVSQSPSNKVTEKGKDVELRCDPISGHTALYWYRQSLGQGLEFLIYFQGNSAPDKSGLPSDRFSAERTGGSVSTLTIQRTQQEDSAVYLCASSWGYDTDTQYFGPGTRLTVL.

The V call is TRBV12-3 or TRBV12-4, the J call TRBJ1-6, with D tentatively TRBD1 (5 bases). This CDR3 spans 15 amino acids. V shed 11 bases and J shed 9 bases, with 23 bases lying between them. CDR3 residues: CASRWGRGDSSPLHF. As DNA, the CDR3 is TGTGCCTCCCGTTGGGGTAGGGGAGATAGTTCACCCCTCCACTTT.

This clonotype was counted many times. The chain employs TRBV10-3 and TRBJ2-4, with D possibly being TRBD1 or TRBD2 (6 bases each). CDR1 and CDR2 from the germline V gene are ENHRY and SYGVKD. The CDR3 sequence is 17 residues long. The V end was cut by 2 bases, the J end by 4 bases, with 18 bases between. CDR3 protein: CAISEQNGGANKNIQYF. The DNA of the CDR3 is TGTGCCATCAGTGAGCAGAACGGGGGCGCTAATAAAAACATTCAGTACTTC.